Following are 21 T cell receptor beta chains from one sample sequenced in a study of blood T cell repertoires in COVID-19. TCRdb's copy holds only in-frame clones and misses some; the assay was immunoSEQ multiplex PCR. The sample yields about 270,000 clones, 85% to 90% seen once. Sequenced input: PBMCs or T cells enriched from blood (not recorded which). The receptors shown here come from a woman aged 25 to 39 with acute COVID-19.

The CDR3 protein is CASSYSQIHSPLHF. For the CDR3, the DNA is TGTGCCAGCAGTTACTCGCAGATCCATTCACCCCTCCACTTT. The chain combines TRBV6-2 or TRBV6-3 with TRBJ1-6, with no clear D. Germline CDR1 MNHEY, CDR2 SVGEGT. The CDR3 has 14 amino acids. The germline V and J ends were trimmed by 0 bases and 8 bases, with 8 bases remaining between them.

This chain uses TRBV5-1 with TRBJ1-6; tentatively, D is TRBD1 (5 bases). The CDR3 extends over 14 amino acids. Trimming removed 4 bases at V and 4 bases at J, with 9 bases between. CDR1 SGHRS and CDR2 YFSETQ come from the germline V gene. This CDR3 reads CASSPDMYNSPLHF. The CDR3 DNA reads TGCGCCAGCAGCCCGGACATGTATAATTCACCCCTCCACTTT.

This chain joins TRBV4-2 and TRBJ1-6, with TRBD1 identical over 10 bases. The germline gives CDR1 LGHNA, CDR2 YNFKEQ. This CDR3 spans 16 amino acids. The V gene end was trimmed by 1 base and the J gene end by 7 bases; junction bases not matched to a gene: 4. The CDR3: CASSQAWDRGNSPLHF. As DNA, the CDR3 is TGTGCCAGCAGCCAAGCCTGGGACAGGGGCAATTCACCCCTCCACTTT.

This clone is a singleton in its sample. CDR3 residues: CASSYGGQFNSPLHF. The CDR3 DNA follows: TGCGCCAGCAGCTATGGTGGGCAGTTCAATTCACCCCTCCACTTT. J is TRBJ1-6 and V is TRBV5-1; no definite D call. The CDR3 consists of 15 residues. Germline CDR1 reads SGHRS; CDR2 reads YFSETQ. The ends were cut back, 3 bases at V and 7 bases at J, with 14 bases in the middle. Supplemented by reference TRBV5-1 and TRBJ1-6, the full variable domain reads KAGVTQTPRYLIKTRGQQVTLSCSPISGHRSVSWYQQTPGQGLQFLFEYFSETQRNKGNFPGRFSGRQFSNSRSEMNVSTLELGDSALYLCASSYGGQFNSPLHFGNGTRLTVT.

The chain joins TRBV29-1 to TRBJ2-7, with 9 positions matching TRBD2. The germline CDR1 and CDR2 sequences are SQVTM and ANQGSEA. The ends lost 4 bases at V and 2 bases at J; junction bases unmatched: 6. The CDR3 has 14 amino acids. The CDR3 sequence is CSVVPRLAAYEQYF. CDR3 in DNA: TGCAGCGTTGTCCCGAGACTAGCGGCCTACGAGCAGTACTTC.

V usage is TRBV6-1 and J usage is TRBJ2-2; no clear D. The CDR3 is made up of 13 amino acids. The germline V gene encodes CDR1 MNHNS and CDR2 SASEGT. Trimming took off 3 bases at V and 0 bases at J, with 2 bases between the two ends. CDR3 protein: CASSDTNTGELFF. CDR3 DNA: TGTGCCAGCAGTGACACGAACACCGGGGAGCTGTTTTTT.

The chain recombines TRBV27 with TRBJ2-7; a possible D gene is TRBD1 (5 bases). V gave up 0 bases and J gave up 2 bases, with 8 bases separating them. CDR3 length: 14 residues. Germline V gene sequence: CDR1 MNHEY, CDR2 SMNVEV (reference sequence). The CDR3 coding sequence is TGTGCCAGCAGTTTATCTGCAGGGCCCTACGAGCAGTACTTC. It encodes CASSLSAGPYEQYF.

This clone was recorded once. This sequence joins TRBV27 and TRBJ1-3, with a weak D call TRBD1 (6 bases). The germline gives CDR1 MNHEY, CDR2 SMNVEV (reference sequence). V was clipped by 8 bases and J by 1 base, with 24 bases between them. CDR3 length: 18 residues. The CDR3 DNA reads TGTGCCAGCCGTAAATCGGGCACAGGGAGGGGGTCTGGAAACACCATATATTTT. Its protein product is CASRKSGTGRGSGNTIYF.

The rearrangement uses TRBV6-6 and TRBJ1-4; D is unresolved. Germline V gives CDR1 MNHNY, CDR2 SVGAGI (reference sequence). V lost 8 bases, J lost 4 bases, and 14 bases lay in between. There are 14 residues in the CDR3. This CDR3 is CASRRHHINEKLFF. CDR3 sequence (DNA): TGTGCCAGCCGAAGACATCACATTAATGAAAAACTGTTTTTT.

This chain joins TRBV28 and TRBJ1-4; perhaps TRBD1 as D (6 bases). Trimming shortened V by 6 bases and J by 6 bases, and 29 bases separated the two germline ends. Looked up from germline, CDR1 is MDHEN and CDR2 is SYDVKM. The CDR3 loop spans 19 amino acids. The CDR3 here is CASRQKLGNRVIRDEKLFF. The DNA for the CDR3 is TGTGCCAGCAGACAAAAGCTTGGGAACAGGGTGATAAGGGATGAAAAACTGTTTTTT.

The chain employs TRBV18 and TRBJ1-5; 9 bases line up with TRBD1. The CDR3 sequence is 16 residues long. CDR1 is KGHSH and CDR2 is LQKENI in the germline V gene. V shed 3 bases, J shed 4 bases, and the junction held 7 bases outside the gene matches. CDR3 sequence reads: CASSPSTGGVNQPQHF. CDR3 DNA sequence: TGTGCCAGCTCACCCAGCACAGGGGGCGTAAATCAGCCCCAGCATTTT.

The chain has TRBV7-9 and TRBJ1-4, with a tentative D call TRBD1 (6 bases). V lost 0 bases and J lost 5, with 13 bases in between. The CDR3 loop spans 16 amino acids. CDR1 is SEHNR, CDR2 FQNEAQ, per germline (reference sequence). CDR3 DNA: TGTGCCAGCAGCTTAGCCCTGGGGGGGCGAAATGAAAAACTGTTTTTT. Translating gives CASSLALGGRNEKLFF.

The chain couples TRBV5-8 to TRBJ2-7, with D possibly TRBD1 on 6 matching bases. CDR3 size: 17 residues. V was cut by 0 bases and J by 0 bases, with 16 bases left in between. From germline, CDR1 is SGHTS and CDR2 YDEGEE. In nucleotides, the CDR3 is TGTGCCAGCAGCTTGGGTTTTTGGACAGCCAGCTCCTACGAGCAGTACTTC. Translated: CASSLGFWTASSYEQYF.

The V gene is TRBV19, the J gene TRBJ1-5; D is perhaps TRBD1 (6 bases). The CDR3 has 16 amino acids. V shed 3 bases and J shed 3 bases, with 15 bases lying between them. Germline-derived CDR1 and CDR2 are LNHDA and SQIVND (reference sequence). The CDR3 DNA reads TGTGCCAGTAGTATCAATCCGGGGGGCGACAATCAGCCCCAGCATTTT. Amino acid sequence: CASSINPGGDNQPQHF. The variable domain in full, completed from reference TRBV19 and TRBJ1-5, reads DGGITQSPKYLFRKEGQNVTLSCEQNLNHDAMYWYRQDPGQGLRLIYYSQIVNDFQKGDIAEGYSVSREKKESFPLTVTSAQKNPTAFYLCASSINPGGDNQPQHFGDGTRLSIL.

The rearrangement uses TRBV30 and TRBJ2-7; D ambiguous. V was cut by 5 bases and J by 0 bases, with 8 bases left in between. Germline assignment: CDR1 GTSNPN and CDR2 SVGIG (reference sequence). The CDR3 has 12 amino acids. CDR3 DNA: TGTGCCTGGGCTAAGAACTCCTACGAGCAGTACTTC. It specifies CAWAKNSYEQYF.

The chain combines TRBV5-6 with TRBJ2-3; 8 bases are shared with TRBD2. CDR3 length: 15 residues. CDR1 and CDR2 from the germline V gene are SGHDT and YYEEEE. Trimming took 4 bases from V and 3 from J; bases not matched to a gene: 7. CDR3 in DNA: TGTGCCAGCAGCCCACCCGGGACTAGGACAGATACGCAGTATTTT. It translates to CASSPPGTRTDTQYF.

V usage is TRBV2 and J usage is TRBJ1-2; 8 bases line up with TRBD1. V lost 5 bases, J lost 6 bases, and 5 bases stayed unmatched. This CDR3 comprises 13 residues. Germline V gives CDR1 SNHLY, CDR2 FYNNEI. The DNA for the CDR3 is TGTGCCAGCAGTCGACAGGGGATTAATGGCTACACCTTC. Residues: CASSRQGINGYTF.

This sequence joins TRBV19 and TRBJ2-1; TRBD2 might be the D (7 bases). Germline lookup yields CDR1 LNHDA and CDR2 SQIVND (reference sequence). With 1 base removed from V and 9 bases from J, the gap between germline ends came to 10 bases. The CDR3 sequence is 13 residues long. This CDR3 is CASSIGEGGEQFF. The CDR3 DNA follows: TGTGCCAGTAGTATAGGGGAGGGGGGTGAGCAGTTCTTC.

The chain is built from TRBV3-1 (or the pseudogene TRBV3-2) and TRBJ2-7, with a tentative D call TRBD1 (6 bases). Looked up from germline, CDR1 is LGHDT and CDR2 is YNNKEL (reference sequence). CDR3 length: 15 residues. The V end lost 3 bases, the J end lost 4 bases, and 16 bases lay between the germline ends. The CDR3 DNA is TGTGCCAGCAGCCATCTCTCAGGGCAGGGGTACGAGCAGTACTTC. This translates into CASSHLSGQGYEQYF.

This clone was seen just once. The rearrangement uses TRBV2 and TRBJ1-4; maybe TRBD1 (6 bases). The CDR3 covers 15 residues. The V and J ends lost 7 bases and 0 bases respectively, with 12 bases between them. Germline-derived CDR1 and CDR2 are SNHLY and FYNNEI. The CDR3 reads CASNQQGATNEKLFF. The CDR3 DNA reads as TGTGCCAGCAACCAACAGGGAGCAACTAATGAAAAACTGTTTTTT.

V gene TRBV29-1 combines with J gene TRBJ1-5; D not certain. From germline, CDR1 is SQVTM and CDR2 ANQGSEA. The ends were cut back, 4 bases at V and 0 bases at J, with 10 bases in the middle. The CDR3 contains 14 residues. The CDR3 loop is CSVVDRDSNQPQHF. The DNA for the CDR3 is TGCAGCGTTGTGGACCGGGATAGCAATCAGCCCCAGCATTTT.